The rows below give T cell receptor beta chains drawn from one sample of a study of shared T cell receptors in the human thymus. The data were produced by immunoSEQ multiplex PCR, yet TCRdb's version contains in-frame clones alone and is incomplete. This repertoire shows about 540,000 clones, more than 75% found once; its top ten account for less than 0.015%. The sample also formed part of further work on human thymus T cells.

The sequenced sample was thymocytes. These receptors were obtained from a boy under two years old with a congenital heart defect. CDR3s include the opening cysteine and the closing phenylalanine or tryptophan. A D gene is named only where the DNA matches it firmly. Some rows mark clone size as missing; the rest say once, few, many or name a class of expanded clone.

v_gene: TRBV7-3
d_gene: -
j_gene: TRBJ2-1
abundance: -
CDR3nt: TGTGCCAGCAGCTTAGGGGGCCCTATGGAGGAGCAGTTCTTC
CDR3aa: CASSLGGPMEEQFF

v_gene: TRBV12-5
d_gene: TRBD2
j_gene: TRBJ2-1
abundance: -
CDR3nt: TGTGCTAGTGGTTTACTATCGACTAGCGGGATTCATGAGCAGTTCTTC
CDR3aa: CASGLLSTSGIHEQFF

v_gene: TRBV5-4
d_gene: TRBD2
j_gene: TRBJ2-7
abundance: -
CDR3nt: TGTGCCAGCAGCTTCCCGGGACTAAACTACGAGCAGTACTTC
CDR3aa: CASSFPGLNYEQYF

v_gene: TRBV19
d_gene: TRBD2
j_gene: TRBJ2-1
abundance: few
CDR3nt: TGTGCCAGTAGTACGCTAGCGGGGACCCTAAATGAGCAGTTCTTC
CDR3aa: CASSTLAGTLNEQFF

v_gene: TRBV25-1
d_gene: TRBD2
j_gene: TRBJ2-7
abundance: few
CDR3nt: TGTGCCAGCAGCGTGTTGCGGGAGGGTAGCGAGCAGTACTTC
CDR3aa: CASSVLREGSEQYF

v_gene: TRBV4-1
d_gene: -
j_gene: TRBJ1-2
abundance: -
CDR3nt: TGCGCCAGCAGCCAAAGATTGGACCGGGACAATTCTAACTATGGCTACACCTTC
CDR3aa: CASSQRLDRDNSNYGYTF

v_gene: TRBV28
d_gene: -
j_gene: TRBJ2-2
abundance: -
CDR3nt: TGTGCCAGCAGTTTAAGGCGACTAGGTCCCGGGGAGCTGTTTTTT
CDR3aa: CASSLRRLGPGELFF

v_gene: TRBV11-2
d_gene: TRBD2
j_gene: TRBJ2-7
abundance: -
CDR3nt: TGTGCCAGCAGCCAGGGCCCTAGCGGGAGTTTTGGCGAGCAGTACTTC
CDR3aa: CASSQGPSGSFGEQYF

v_gene: TRBV7-6
d_gene: TRBD2
j_gene: TRBJ2-7
abundance: once
CDR3nt: TGTGCCAGCAGCTTGCGGGAGAACTCCTACGAGCAGTACTTC
CDR3aa: CASSLRENSYEQYF

v_gene: TRBV6-1
d_gene: -
j_gene: TRBJ1-3
abundance: few
CDR3nt: TGTGCCAGCACAGAACAGGGCTACTCTGGAAACACCATATATTTT
CDR3aa: CASTEQGYSGNTIYF

v_gene: TRBV12-5
d_gene: -
j_gene: TRBJ1-5
abundance: -
CDR3nt: TGTGCTAGTGGTTCAATCCGGTTTGGGCCATATAGCAATCAGCCCCAGCATTTT
CDR3aa: CASGSIRFGPYSNQPQHF

v_gene: TRBV14
d_gene: -
j_gene: TRBJ2-1
abundance: once
CDR3nt: TGTGCCAGCAGCCTTCGGAGGGCCCAGGAGGAGGAGCAGTTCTTC
CDR3aa: CASSLRRAQEEEQFF

v_gene: TRBV7-3
d_gene: TRBD1
j_gene: TRBJ2-7
abundance: -
CDR3nt: TGTGCCAGCAGCCAGACAGGGGACTACGAGCAGTACTTC
CDR3aa: CASSQTGDYEQYF

v_gene: TRBV30
d_gene: -
j_gene: TRBJ2-1
abundance: -
CDR3nt: TGTGCCTGTGTGGAGTACAATGAGCAGTTCTTC
CDR3aa: CACVEYNEQFF

v_gene: TRBV10-1
d_gene: -
j_gene: TRBJ2-3
abundance: -
CDR3nt: TGCGCCAGCAGTGAGTCAGGGGGTAGTGATACGCAGTATTTT
CDR3aa: CASSESGGSDTQYF

v_gene: TRBV9
d_gene: -
j_gene: TRBJ1-2
abundance: few
CDR3nt: TGTGCCAGGGGGGACACCGGGGTTTGGAACTATGGCTACACCTTC
CDR3aa: CARGDTGVWNYGYTF

v_gene: TRBV19
d_gene: -
j_gene: TRBJ1-1
abundance: few
CDR3nt: TGTGCCAGTAGCTTTCTGAACGAGCGGGGCGTAGCTGAAGCTTTCTTT
CDR3aa: CASSFLNERGVAEAFF

v_gene: TRBV4-3
d_gene: TRBD1
j_gene: TRBJ2-7
abundance: once
CDR3nt: TGCGCCAGCAGCTTCGACAGGGCCTTGACTAACCCCTACGAGCAGTACTTC
CDR3aa: CASSFDRALTNPYEQYF

v_gene: TRBV14
d_gene: -
j_gene: TRBJ2-2
abundance: -
CDR3nt: TGTGCCAGCAGCGACGGCCGGCGGCTCCGGGAGTACACCGGGGAGCTGTTTTTT
CDR3aa: CASSDGRRLREYTGELFF

v_gene: TRBV19
d_gene: -
j_gene: TRBJ1-2
abundance: -
CDR3nt: TGTGCCAGTAGTATAAGGCCCGGGGACTATGGCTACACCTTC
CDR3aa: CASSIRPGDYGYTF

v_gene: TRBV14
d_gene: TRBD1
j_gene: TRBJ2-7
abundance: -
CDR3nt: TGTGCCAGCAGCCGGGACAGGGTGAAAGAGCAGTACTTC
CDR3aa: CASSRDRVKEQYF

v_gene: TRBV5-1
d_gene: -
j_gene: TRBJ2-1
abundance: -
CDR3nt: TGCGCCAGCAGCTTAGAGACCCCCTCAGGGAATGAGCAGTTCTTC
CDR3aa: CASSLETPSGNEQFF

v_gene: TRBV15
d_gene: -
j_gene: TRBJ2-1
abundance: -
CDR3nt: TGTGCCACCAGCAGAGATGGGGCGGGAAGGCCAGTCAGTGAGCAGTTCTTC
CDR3aa: CATSRDGAGRPVSEQFF

v_gene: TRBV10-2
d_gene: -
j_gene: TRBJ1-5
abundance: -
CDR3nt: TGCGCCAGCAGCCCCGACAGAAGCAATCAGCCCCAGCATTTT
CDR3aa: CASSPDRSNQPQHF

v_gene: TRBV27
d_gene: -
j_gene: TRBJ2-1
abundance: -
CDR3nt: TGTGCCAGCAGGCCGAATTTCAGGGAAGATGTCTACAATGAGCAGTTCTTC
CDR3aa: CASRPNFREDVYNEQFF

v_gene: TRBV18
d_gene: -
j_gene: TRBJ1-5
abundance: once
CDR3nt: TGTGCCAGCTCAGCTACAGGACGTACGGGTCTTAGCCTCGCTAATCAGCCCCAGCATTTT
CDR3aa: CASSATGRTGLSLANQPQHF

v_gene: TRBV19
d_gene: TRBD1
j_gene: TRBJ1-4
abundance: -
CDR3nt: TGTGCCAGCAGGGCCCGGGACAGTAATGAAAAACTGTTTTTT
CDR3aa: CASRARDSNEKLFF

v_gene: TRBV2
d_gene: TRBD2
j_gene: TRBJ2-3
abundance: -
CDR3nt: TGTGCCAGCAGGAGCGGGCGGGAGGTTCCCGATACGCAGTATTTT
CDR3aa: CASRSGREVPDTQYF

v_gene: TRBV27
d_gene: TRBD2
j_gene: TRBJ2-7
abundance: once
CDR3nt: TGTGCCAGCACCCCGGCTCCAAGCGGGAGTGAAGACGAGCAGTACTTC
CDR3aa: CASTPAPSGSEDEQYF

v_gene: TRBV7-9
d_gene: TRBD1
j_gene: TRBJ1-2
abundance: few
CDR3nt: TGTGCCAGCAGCTCGGGACAGCTCTATGGCTACACCTTC
CDR3aa: CASSSGQLYGYTF

v_gene: TRBV10-3
d_gene: -
j_gene: TRBJ1-5
abundance: -
CDR3nt: TGTGCCGTCAGACAACAGGGAAATCAGCCCCAGCATTTT
CDR3aa: CAVRQQGNQPQHF

v_gene: TRBV28
d_gene: TRBD1
j_gene: TRBJ2-7
abundance: -
CDR3nt: TGTGCCAGCAGCCCGCAGGGGGCTTGGTGCTACGAGCAGTACTTC
CDR3aa: CASSPQGAWCYEQYF

v_gene: TRBV4-3
d_gene: TRBD2
j_gene: TRBJ2-3
abundance: -
CDR3nt: TGCGCCAGCAGCCATGGGACTAGCGGGAGGGAGACAGATACGCAGTATTTT
CDR3aa: CASSHGTSGRETDTQYF

v_gene: TRBV7-9
d_gene: -
j_gene: TRBJ2-5
abundance: -
CDR3nt: TGTGCCAGCAGCTTAGAGGGGCGGGAGACCCAGTACTTC
CDR3aa: CASSLEGRETQYF

v_gene: TRBV7-2
d_gene: TRBD2
j_gene: TRBJ2-5
abundance: -
CDR3nt: TGTGCCAGCAGCTTAGCGGGAGGGCCTCGAGAGACCCAGTACTTC
CDR3aa: CASSLAGGPRETQYF

v_gene: TRBV5-1
d_gene: TRBD2
j_gene: TRBJ2-1
abundance: -
CDR3nt: TGCGCCAGCAGCTTGGAAGGGACTAGCAGTTACAATGAGCAGTTCTTC
CDR3aa: CASSLEGTSSYNEQFF

v_gene: TRBV4-3
d_gene: TRBD2
j_gene: TRBJ2-3
abundance: -
CDR3nt: TGCGCCAGCAGCCCCCGGACTAGTTACTTCTCAGATACGCAGTATTTT
CDR3aa: CASSPRTSYFSDTQYF

v_gene: TRBV7-2
d_gene: TRBD2
j_gene: TRBJ2-7
abundance: -
CDR3nt: TGTGCCAGCAGCTTAGATCCAAGCGGGAGCCGACTCTACGAGCAGTACTTC
CDR3aa: CASSLDPSGSRLYEQYF

v_gene: TRBV7-2
d_gene: -
j_gene: TRBJ1-5
abundance: few
CDR3nt: TGTGCCAGCAGCTTAGACAGGGATAGCAATCAGCCCCAGCATTTT
CDR3aa: CASSLDRDSNQPQHF

v_gene: TRBV5-4
d_gene: -
j_gene: TRBJ1-2
abundance: -
CDR3nt: TGTGCCAGCAGCTGGGCCGAGGACAGCTATGGCTACACCTTC
CDR3aa: CASSWAEDSYGYTF